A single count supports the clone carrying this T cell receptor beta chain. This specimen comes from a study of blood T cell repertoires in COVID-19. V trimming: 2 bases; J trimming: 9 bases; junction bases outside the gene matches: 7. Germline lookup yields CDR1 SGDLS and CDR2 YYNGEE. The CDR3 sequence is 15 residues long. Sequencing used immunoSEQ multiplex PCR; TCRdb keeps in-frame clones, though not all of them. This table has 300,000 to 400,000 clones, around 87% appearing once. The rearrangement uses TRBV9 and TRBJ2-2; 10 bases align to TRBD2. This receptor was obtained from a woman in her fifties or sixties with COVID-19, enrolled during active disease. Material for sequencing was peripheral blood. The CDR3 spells CASSVGLAGARELFF. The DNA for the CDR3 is TGTGCCAGCAGCGTGGGGCTAGCGGGGGCCCGGGAGCTGTTTTTT.